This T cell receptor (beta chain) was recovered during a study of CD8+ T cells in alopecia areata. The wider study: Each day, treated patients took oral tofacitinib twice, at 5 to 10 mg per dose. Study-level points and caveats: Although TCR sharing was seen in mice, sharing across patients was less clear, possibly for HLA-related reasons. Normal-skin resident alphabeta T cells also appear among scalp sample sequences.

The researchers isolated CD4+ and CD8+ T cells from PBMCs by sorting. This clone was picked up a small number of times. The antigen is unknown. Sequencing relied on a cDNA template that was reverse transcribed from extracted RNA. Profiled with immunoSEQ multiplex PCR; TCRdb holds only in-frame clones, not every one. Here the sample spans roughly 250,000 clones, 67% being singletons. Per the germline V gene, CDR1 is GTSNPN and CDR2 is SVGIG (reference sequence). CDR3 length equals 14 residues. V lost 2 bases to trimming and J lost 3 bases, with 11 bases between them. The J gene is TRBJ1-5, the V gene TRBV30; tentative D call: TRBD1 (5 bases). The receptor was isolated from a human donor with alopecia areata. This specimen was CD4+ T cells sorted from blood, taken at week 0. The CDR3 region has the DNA TGTGCCTGGAGTTGGAGGGGAAACAATCAGCCCCAGCATTTT. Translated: CAWSWRGNNQPQHF.